Listed below are T cell receptor beta chains from one sample, sequenced in a study of T cell repertoires in cytomegalovirus infection. MiXCR, applied by TCRdb to the reads, yields one record per CDR3 protein. This sample has around 170,000 distinct CDR3 sequences; 13% to 15% occur once, and the top ten carry 25% to 30%. Input material: PBMCs. The receptors come from a human donor in good health (CMV status not recorded). Some clones in this sample may be carry-over from other donors' samples. The CDR3 runs from the conserved cysteine through the conserved F or W. A D gene is named only where the DNA matches it firmly. Some rows have no size entry. The others give once, few or many, or a class for an expanded clone.

j_gene | v_gene | abundance | d_gene | CDR3aa | CDR3nt
TRBJ1-1 | TRBV29-1 | many | NA | CSGRNTEAFF | TGCAGCGGCAGGAACACTGAAGCTTTCTTT
TRBJ1-2 | TRBV28 | many | TRBD1 | CASSLARTGIGYTF | TGTGCCAGCAGTTTAGCCCGGACAGGAATTGGCTACACCTTC
TRBJ2-7 | TRBV7-2 | many | TRBD2 | CASSFRLAVEQYF | TGTGCCAGCAGCTTCCGACTAGCGGTCGAGCAGTACTTC
TRBJ1-2 | TRBV12-3/TRBV12-4 | few | NA | CASSIPPRYGYTF | TGTGCCAGCAGTATCCCACCCCGCTATGGCTACACCTTC
TRBJ1-6 | TRBV6-1 | many | NA | CASNQGTYNSPLHF | TGTGCCAGCAATCAGGGGACCTATAATTCACCCCTCCACTTT
TRBJ1-6 | TRBV5-4 | NA | NA | CASSLERARNSPLHF | TGTGCCAGCAGCTTGGAGAGGGCACGGAATTCACCCCTCCACTTT
TRBJ2-2 | TRBV24-1 | NA | TRBD1 | CATSDQGTGNTGELFF | TGTGCCACCAGTGACCAAGGGACAGGCAACACCGGGGAGCTGTTTTTT
TRBJ2-7 | TRBV5-6 | NA | TRBD1 | CASSLATGAYEQYF | TGTGCCAGCAGCTTGGCGACAGGGGCCTACGAGCAGTACTTC
TRBJ2-3 | TRBV6-5 | many | TRBD2 | CASSLMGSGGSSTDTQYF | TGTGCCAGCAGCCTCATGGGTAGCGGGGGATCTAGCACAGATACGCAGTATTTT
TRBJ2-2 | TRBV7-2 | many | NA | CASSNRGIDTGELFF | TGTGCCAGCAGCAATAGGGGGATCGACACCGGGGAGCTGTTTTTT
TRBJ2-3 | TRBV7-8 | many | NA | CASSPRDTRADTQYF | TGTGCCAGCAGTCCAAGGGACACCCGCGCAGATACGCAGTATTTT
TRBJ2-7 | TRBV29-1 | NA | NA | CSVAFTGIEQYF | TGCAGCGTTGCTTTTACAGGGATCGAGCAGTACTTC
TRBJ2-2 | TRBV5-4 | NA | NA | CATFGSGELFF | TGTGCCACCTTCGGGTCCGGGGAGCTGTTTTTT
TRBJ2-7 | TRBV5-1 | NA | NA | CASSSPVGQGSYEQYF | TGCGCCAGCAGCTCCCCCGTCGGGCAGGGGTCCTACGAGCAGTACTTC
TRBJ1-5 | TRBV9 | NA | NA | CASSVAGGRNQPQHF | TGTGCCAGCAGCGTCGCAGGCGGTAGAAATCAGCCCCAGCATTTT
TRBJ2-7 | TRBV7-6 | many | TRBD1 | CASSPWTGSSYEQYF | TGTGCCAGCAGCCCGTGGACAGGGAGCTCCTACGAGCAGTACTTC
TRBJ1-6 | TRBV5-6 | NA | NA | CASSPRQVSYNSPLHF | TGTGCCAGCAGCCCAAGACAGGTTTCCTATAATTCACCCCTCCACTTT
TRBJ2-1 | TRBV7-9 | many | TRBD2 | CASTPLPSGLSYNEQFF | TGTGCCAGCACCCCACTTCCTAGCGGGCTTTCCTACAATGAGCAGTTCTTC
TRBJ1-4 | TRBV3-1 | few | NA | CASSQEWPAETGPTNEKLFF | TGTGCCAGCAGCCAAGAGTGGCCCGCGGAAACAGGCCCCACCAATGAAAAACTGTTTTTT
TRBJ2-4 | TRBV18 | NA | NA | CASSPRTENIQYF | TGTGCCAGCTCACCAAGGACTGAAAACATTCAGTACTTC
TRBJ2-3 | TRBV10-3 | many | TRBD2 | CAIRQKLAGGTDTQYF | TGTGCCATCCGCCAAAAGTTAGCGGGGGGCACAGATACGCAGTATTTT
TRBJ2-2 | TRBV5-1 | NA | NA | CASSFFPGNRAGELFF | TGCGCCAGCAGCTTTTTCCCGGGTAATCGGGCCGGGGAGCTGTTTTTT
TRBJ2-1 | TRBV7-3 | many | TRBD2 | CASSPAGGPEQFF | TGTGCCAGCAGCCCAGCGGGAGGGCCTGAGCAGTTCTTC
TRBJ2-7 | TRBV10-3 | NA | TRBD1 | CAITKGQDSYEQYF | TGTGCCATCACCAAGGGACAGGACTCCTACGAGCAGTACTTC
TRBJ1-6 | TRBV7-2 | many | TRBD1 | CASRRGQDLSPLHF | TGTGCCAGCAGACGGGGACAGGACCTTTCACCCCTCCACTTT
TRBJ1-2 | TRBV15 | NA | NA | CATSRGGKAYGYTF | TGTGCCACCAGCAGGGGCGGTAAGGCCTATGGCTACACCTTC
TRBJ1-6 | TRBV7-8 | many | NA | CASSLGLGGSNSPLHF | TGTGCCAGCAGCTTAGGGTTAGGGGGGTCTAATTCACCCCTCCACTTT
TRBJ1-5 | TRBV6-1 | many | TRBD1 | CASSETGDSNQPQHF | TGTGCCAGCAGTGAAACAGGGGATAGCAATCAGCCCCAGCATTTT
TRBJ1-1 | TRBV28 | many | NA | CASSPPRLTPNTEAFF | TGTGCCAGCAGTCCCCCTCGGCTGACTCCGAACACTGAAGCTTTCTTT
TRBJ1-1 | TRBV20-1 | few | TRBD1 | CRPGQGVESVAFF | TGCAGACCGGGACAGGGGGTAGAGTCGGTGGCTTTCTTT
TRBJ2-1 | TRBV6-5 | few | TRBD2 | CASSYSPGLAGAGNEQFF | TGTGCCAGCAGTTACTCCCCGGGACTAGCGGGAGCGGGCAATGAGCAGTTCTTC
TRBJ2-2 | TRBV7-2 | many | NA | CASSFTRTGELFF | TGTGCCAGCAGCTTTACAAGGACCGGGGAGCTGTTTTTT
TRBJ2-5 | TRBV7-2 | many | NA | CASSLFGTILDQYF | TGTGCCAGCAGCTTATTCGGGACCATTCTCGACCAGTACTTC
TRBJ2-3 | TRBV7-9 | NA | NA | CASSLGGPTDTQYF | TGTGCCAGCAGCTTAGGGGGGCCGACGGATACGCAGTATTTT
TRBJ2-1 | TRBV2 | NA | NA | CACSVPAPNEQFF | TGTGCCTGCAGTGTTCCAGCCCCCAATGAGCAGTTCTTC
TRBJ2-7 | TRBV7-9 | many | TRBD1 | CASSSGGQGSHEQYF | TGTGCCAGCAGCTCAGGGGGACAGGGGTCCCACGAGCAGTACTTC
TRBJ2-7 | TRBV7-2 | many | NA | CASSLSQLSYEQYF | TGTGCCAGCAGCTTATCACAGCTCTCCTACGAGCAGTACTTC
TRBJ1-2 | TRBV7-9 | many | NA | CASSLVGEGLSGYTF | TGTGCCAGCAGCTTAGTAGGGGAAGGACTGTCAGGCTACACCTTC
TRBJ1-2 | TRBV7-9 | many | NA | CASSLGQIDGYTF | TGTGCCAGCAGCCTCGGACAGATAGATGGCTACACCTTC
TRBJ1-2 | TRBV12-3/TRBV12-4 | NA | NA | CASAPGSDSNYGYTF | TGTGCCAGCGCACCGGGGTCGGACTCTAACTATGGCTACACCTTC
TRBJ2-2 | TRBV25-1 | few | TRBD1 | CASRARTGNYPGELFF | TGTGCCAGCAGGGCCCGGACAGGGAATTATCCCGGGGAGCTGTTTTTT
TRBJ2-2 | TRBV6-6 | NA | TRBD1 | CASSKQGFTGELFF | TGTGCCAGCAGTAAACAGGGGTTCACCGGGGAGCTGTTTTTT
TRBJ2-7 | TRBV6-6 | many | NA | CASSYSSYEQYF | TGTGCCAGCAGTTACTCCAGCTACGAGCAGTACTTC
TRBJ2-7 | TRBV2 | NA | NA | CASSVTAVGWRDEQYF | TGTGCCAGCAGTGTTACCGCTGTGGGATGGCGGGACGAGCAGTACTTC
TRBJ2-2 | TRBV9 | few | NA | CASSVQGFGTGELFF | TGTGCCAGCAGCGTTCAGGGGTTTGGCACCGGGGAGCTGTTTTTT
TRBJ1-3 | TRBV7-9 | NA | NA | CASSSRGNTIYF | TGTGCCAGCAGCTCCAGGGGAAACACCATATATTTT